Below, 29 T cell receptor beta chains from the same sample are listed, as sequenced in a study of response to subunit inactivated influenza vaccine (dated by TCRdb to 2016 to 2019). To prepare the library, RT-PCR was applied. TCRdb names Illumina HiSeq 2500 as the instrument used. TCRdb passed the public sequencing reads through fastp at Q25 and MiXCR, retaining productive beta sequences. Here each entry gathers all rows of one CDR3 protein and keeps the most common genes and DNA. The sample contains roughly 540,000 distinct CDR3 sequences, roughly a quarter of them found a single time. The ten top clones hold around 2.8% of the sample. This sample also belongs to another study, concerning T cells expressing NK-cell markers. The second study's paper adds: TCR beta cDNA libraries were made by 5'RACE template switching that added a universal primer site and unique molecular identifiers.

The input for sequencing was CD4+ T cells sorted from PBMCs, taken 11 to 12 days after vaccination. These receptors originate from a man aged 50-60 years who received an inactivated influenza vaccine. Donor details come from another sample of the same person, matched by shared clones.

This clonotype turned up a few times. This chain links TRBV4-2 with TRBJ2-3; D unresolved. Between the trimmed V and J ends, which lost 1 base and 2 bases, there was a span of 13 bases. Germline values: CDR1 LGHNA, CDR2 YNFKEQ. The length of the CDR3 is 16 residues. CDR3 DNA sequence: TGTGCCAGCAGCCAAGCCGCTGGCGGAGACACAGATACGCAGTATTTT. It encodes CASSQAAGGDTDTQYF.

This clonotype was counted at least ten times. The chain joins TRBV12-3 or TRBV12-4 to TRBJ2-1; D unresolved. The CDR3 has 15 residues. The V end was cut by 3 bases, the J end by 6 bases, with 15 bases between. For the CDR3, the DNA is TGTGCCAGCAGTTTCATGTCTCTAAGAGGCAATGAGCAGTTCTTC. It is translated as CASSFMSLRGNEQFF.

V usage is TRBV3-1 and J usage is TRBJ2-5; 13 bases match TRBD2. The V segment lost 3 bases and the J segment 2 bases; nucleotides outside the gene matches: 18. The CDR3 spans 21 residues. The V gene's germline CDR1 is LGHDT and CDR2 YNNKEL (reference sequence). The CDR3: CASSHALPGLAGPRKQETQYF. DNA for the CDR3: TGTGCCAGCAGCCACGCCCTGCCGGGACTAGCGGGACCCCGTAAACAAGAGACCCAGTACTTC.

This rearrangement joins TRBV20-1 to TRBJ2-3, with 11 bases that match TRBD2. The CDR3 contains 16 residues. Germline CDR1 is DFQATT and CDR2 is SNEGSKA (reference sequence). V gave up 0 bases and J gave up 9 bases; unmatched junction bases: 11. CDR3 in amino acids: CSARDPWGLAVETQYF. The CDR3 DNA follows: TGCAGTGCTAGAGATCCGTGGGGACTAGCGGTCGAAACGCAGTATTTT.

There are many counts of this clonotype. The germline gene is not matched at one end of the junction; a read error may be the cause. V usage is TRBV5-1 and J usage is TRBJ1-2; D gene unclear. The CDR3 consists of 13 residues. Germline V gene sequence: CDR1 SGHRS, CDR2 YFSETQ. The CDR3, as DNA: TGTGCCAGCAGTTTAGTCACTAACTATGGCTACACCTTC. Translated, it gives CASSLVTNYGYTF.

The chain joins TRBV11-2 to TRBJ1-1; perhaps TRBD1 as D (5 bases). Germline V CDR1 and CDR2: SGHAT, FQNNGV. CDR3 length: 16 residues. Deletions cut 5 bases from V and 1 base from J, with 17 bases between. Here the CDR3 reads CASSPSVGQPNTEAFF. The DNA of the CDR3 is TGTGCCAGCAGCCCTTCCGTGGGGCAGCCGAACACTGAAGCTTTCTTT.

V gene TRBV12-3 or TRBV12-4 combines with J gene TRBJ1-3, with 7 bases lining up with TRBD1. The trim removed 5 bases at V and 2 bases at J, leaving 6 bases unmatched. The CDR3 has 15 residues. The DNA for the CDR3 is TGTGCCAGCAGTCCCAGGGGGAGGACTGGAAACACCATATATTTT. It specifies CASSPRGRTGNTIYF.

The chain employs TRBV9 and TRBJ2-2; D gene ambiguous. V gave up 0 bases and J gave up 4 bases, with 13 bases separating them. CDR1 and CDR2 (germline): SGDLS, YYNGEE. This CDR3 contains 16 residues. As DNA, the CDR3 is TGTGCCAGCAGCGTAGAAGCATTTGGTACCACCGGGGAGCTGTTTTTT. Translated, it gives CASSVEAFGTTGELFF.

The rearrangement links TRBV7-9 to TRBJ2-3; 11 nucleotides align to TRBD2. The germline gives CDR1 SEHNR, CDR2 FQNEAQ (reference sequence). The CDR3 has 15 residues. V dropped 3 bases and J dropped 5; count of bases not matched to a gene: 4. The CDR3 spells CASSFALAGGDTQYF. The CDR3 nucleotides are TGTGCCAGCAGCTTCGCCCTAGCGGGAGGAGATACGCAGTATTTT.

V and J are TRBV11-2 and TRBJ1-2; the D is unclear. CDR3 size: 17 residues. Deletions cut 1 base from V and 2 bases from J, with 17 bases between. Per germline, CDR1 SGHAT and CDR2 FQNNGV. CDR3 sequence reads: CASSLVVATGTNYGYTF. The CDR3 DNA reads as TGTGCCAGCAGCTTAGTGGTCGCCACTGGAACCAACTATGGCTACACCTTC.

The chain joins TRBV15 to TRBJ1-4; a weak D match, TRBD1 (6 bases). The CDR3 runs to 13 residues. V lost 5 bases and J lost 7, with 11 bases in between. Germline V gene sequence: CDR1 LNHNV, CDR2 YYDKDF (reference sequence). CDR3 sequence: CATSSRTAEKLFF. The CDR3 nucleotides read TGTGCCACCAGCTCCCGGACAGCTGAAAAACTGTTTTTT. Drawing the rest from reference TRBV15 and TRBJ1-4, the complete variable domain is DAMVIQNPRYQVTQFGKPVTLSCSQTLNHNVMYWYQQKSSQAPKLLFHYYDKDFNNEADTPDNFQSRRPNTSFCFLDIRSPGLGDTAMYLCATSSRTAEKLFFGSGTQLSVL.

This clonotype was picked up a small number of times. V and J are TRBV12-3 or TRBV12-4 and TRBJ1-6; D ambiguous. The CDR3 sequence is 15 residues long. The V end was cut by 6 bases, the J end by 7 bases, with 16 bases between. CDR3 DNA: TGTGCCAGCAGCCTACTCTGGCCGGCCAATTCACCCCTCCACTTT. It is translated as CASSLLWPANSPLHF.

This rearrangement joins TRBV20-1 to TRBJ1-5; 8 nucleotides match TRBD1. The CDR3 sequence is 16 residues long. Germline CDR1 is DFQATT and CDR2 is SNEGSKA (reference sequence). V lost 1 base and J lost 3; bases outside the gene matches: 8. The CDR3 here is CSARAPRTGNNQPQHF. CDR3 DNA: TGCAGTGCTAGAGCCCCTAGGACAGGGAACAATCAGCCCCAGCATTTT.

This clonotype was recorded at least ten times. The J gene is TRBJ2-7, the V gene TRBV5-1; 9 bases line up with TRBD1. V dropped 4 bases and J dropped 4; count of bases not matched to a gene: 6. The CDR3 is 14 residues long. CDR1 is SGHRS, CDR2 YFSETQ, per germline. The CDR3 DNA is TGCGCCAGCAGCCACGGACAGGGGTCATACGAGCAGTACTTC. Translation: CASSHGQGSYEQYF.

This clonotype appeared once. V and J are TRBV29-1 and TRBJ2-3; D unresolved. Germline CDR1 and CDR2: SQVTM and ANQGSEA. The CDR3 sequence is 14 residues long. Trimming stripped 2 bases from V and 2 bases from J, with 11 bases between. The CDR3 region has the DNA TGCAGCGTTGAAAGGACCCGGCCCACAGATACGCAGTATTTT. Its protein is CSVERTRPTDTQYF.

This clonotype occurred a few times. This sequence joins TRBV28 and TRBJ2-3; D possibly corresponds to TRBD2 (6 bases). The CDR3 totals 14 residues. V lost 5 bases, J lost 4 bases, and 13 bases lay in between. Germline CDR1 reads MDHEN; CDR2 reads SYDVKM. The DNA of the CDR3 is TGTGCCAGCAGTCCTCTCGGAGGGTCAGATACGCAGTATTTT. Amino acid sequence: CASSPLGGSDTQYF.

V usage is TRBV20-1 and J usage is TRBJ2-1; D ambiguous. This CDR3 spans 14 amino acids. Germline V gene sequence: CDR1 DFQATT, CDR2 SNEGSKA (reference sequence). Trimming took 0 bases from V and 7 from J, leaving 13 bases between them. CDR3 in DNA: TGCAGTGCTAGAGATCAAGCAGGCGCAAATGAGCAGTTCTTC. As protein: CSARDQAGANEQFF.

The genes are TRBV7-9 and TRBJ1-6, with D perhaps TRBD1 (6 bases). The CDR3 runs 14 residues. V lost 3 bases and J 9 bases, leaving 12 bases between the germline ends. Germline CDR1 SEHNR, CDR2 FQNEAQ (reference sequence). The CDR3 DNA reads TGTGCCAGCAGCTTGGGCAGGGGTGGTTCACCCCTCCACTTT. This sequence encodes CASSLGRGGSPLHF.

The chain links TRBV2 to TRBJ1-1; no reliable D call. Germline lookup yields CDR1 SNHLY and CDR2 FYNNEI. The V end was cut by 4 bases, the J end by 3 bases, with 9 bases between. This CDR3 region has 13 residues. In nucleotides, the CDR3 is TGTGCCAGCAGTGCGGGTGGTGACACTGAAGCTTTCTTT. Translating it yields CASSAGGDTEAFF.

V gene TRBV2 combines with J gene TRBJ2-7; tentative D call: TRBD1 (7 bases). CDR1 SNHLY and CDR2 FYNNEI come from the germline V gene. The CDR3 sequence is 17 residues long. V lost 7 bases, J lost 3 bases, and 25 bases lay in between. The CDR3 loop reads CASTPPPRDSASYEQYF. CDR3 DNA: TGTGCCAGCACCCCCCCCCCGCGGGACAGCGCAAGCTACGAGCAGTACTTC.

In this sample, this clonotype turned up many times. This chain uses TRBV7-2 with TRBJ2-7; possible D gene TRBD1, 5 bases. With 4 bases removed from V and 0 bases from J, the gap between germline ends came to 13 bases. Germline lookup yields CDR1 SGHTA and CDR2 FQGNSA. The CDR3 contains 15 residues. CDR3 in amino acids: CASSSQTGGSYEQYF. The DNA of the CDR3 is TGTGCCAGCAGCTCCCAAACAGGCGGCTCCTACGAGCAGTACTTC.

This clonotype was detected only a few times. This chain joins TRBV12-3 or TRBV12-4 and TRBJ1-1, with D uncertain. This CDR3 has 15 amino acids. V shed 3 bases and J shed 5 bases, with 16 bases lying between them. CDR3 sequence reads: CASSLGQSAETEAFF. CDR3 in DNA: TGTGCCAGCAGTTTGGGTCAGTCCGCGGAAACTGAAGCTTTCTTT.

Regarding this clonotype: A clone one base away is much larger, so this may be a read error. The V call is TRBV6-1, the J call TRBJ1-1; the match to TRBD1 covers 7 bases. The CDR3 is 13 amino acids. With 6 bases clipped from V and 1 base from J, the junction kept 2 bases outside the gene matches. The germline CDR1 and CDR2 sequences are MNHNS and SASEGT. The CDR3 nucleotides read TGTGCCAGCAGGTGGGACAGGAACACTGAAGCTTTCTTT. Translating gives CASRWDRNTEAFF.

CDR3 protein: CASSQNYGLNEQFF. The CDR3 DNA is TGCGCCAGCAGCCAAAATTATGGTCTAAATGAGCAGTTCTTC. This chain joins TRBV4-3 and TRBJ2-1; D remains ambiguous. The CDR3 is 14 amino acids. Trimming left V 2 bases short and J 7 bases short, with 12 bases between. CDR1 is LGHNA and CDR2 is YSLEER in the germline V gene.

The V gene is TRBV5-1, the J gene TRBJ1-1; 9 bases fit TRBD1. Losses at the gene ends were 3 bases for V and 0 bases for J; bases not matched to a gene: 9. Germline V gene lookup returns CDR1 SGHRS and CDR2 YFSETQ. The CDR3 totals 17 residues. The CDR3 loop is CASSWTGAIKMNTEAFF. The CDR3 bases are TGCGCCAGCAGCTGGACAGGGGCGATAAAAATGAACACTGAAGCTTTCTTT.

CDR3 bases: TGTGCCAGCAGCAACGTGGGGACTAACACTGAAGCTTTCTTT. The encoded protein is CASSNVGTNTEAFF. The rearrangement joins TRBV7-9 to TRBJ1-1; tentatively, D is TRBD1 (5 bases). CDR1 and CDR2 from the germline V gene are SEHNR and FQNEAQ (reference sequence). The CDR3 sequence is 14 residues long. Trimming pared 5 bases from V and 2 bases from J, leaving 12 bases between.

There are a few counts of this clonotype. This chain uses TRBV29-1 with TRBJ1-1, with TRBD1 as a possible D gene (5 bases). Germline V lookup: CDR1 SQVTM, CDR2 ANQGSEA. The ends were cut back, 6 bases at V and 4 bases at J, with 12 bases in the middle. The CDR3 runs 12 residues. The CDR3, as DNA: TGCAGCGTCCTCGACGGGACCACTGAAGCTTTCTTT. Protein sequence: CSVLDGTTEAFF.

The table lists this clonotype with a few counts. The V and J genes are TRBV14 and TRBJ2-7; D is perhaps TRBD2 (6 bases). The V end was cut by 5 bases, the J end by 3 bases, with 14 bases between. This CDR3 comprises 14 residues. Germline assignment: CDR1 SGHDN and CDR2 FVKESK. As DNA, the CDR3 is TGTGCCAGCAGCGATAGCGGAGGCAGCTACGAGCAGTACTTC. Translating gives CASSDSGGSYEQYF. The complete variable domain, with remaining parts taken from reference TRBV14 and TRBJ2-7, reads EAGVTQFPSHSVIEKGQTVTLRCDPISGHDNLYWYRRVMGKEIKFLLHFVKESKQDESGMPNNRFLAERTGGTYSTLKVQPAELEDSGVYFCASSDSGGSYEQYFGPGTRLTVT.

The table lists this clonotype with a few counts. CDR3 DNA: TGCAGCGTTGAAGATCCCGGACAGGGGATACACGAGCAGTACTTC. Its protein product is CSVEDPGQGIHEQYF. The chain recombines TRBV29-1 with TRBJ2-7, with 9 bases matching TRBD1. This CDR3 contains 15 residues. Germline loops: CDR1 SQVTM, CDR2 ANQGSEA. The J segment lost 5 bases and the V segment lost 0 bases, leaving 8 bases of the junction unmatched.